This is a list of T cell receptor beta chains from one sample in a study of identical twins. TCRdb used MiXCR to reprocess the 5' RACE reads, holding one entry per CDR3 protein. The sample contains a few hundred thousand distinct CDR3 sequences, more than 20% of which appear only once. This sample also belongs to another study, concerning T cells expressing NK-cell markers.

The source material was CD4+ T cells sorted from blood. These TCRs come from a woman aged 18-29 years in good health. The CDR3 runs from the conserved cysteine through the conserved F or W. A D gene is named only where the DNA matches it firmly. The size field is filled for only some rows; it gives once, few, many or a size class.

CASSLAGGTVNEQFF	TGTGCCAGCAGCCTAGCGGGGGGGACCGTGAATGAGCAGTTCTTC	TRBV7-3	TRBJ2-1	NA	TRBD2
CSATGLAGVDTQYF	TGCAGTGCTACCGGACTAGCGGGAGTGGATACGCAGTATTTT	TRBV20-1	TRBJ2-3	few	TRBD2
CASSSQGTQYF	TGTGCCAGCAGTTCCCAGGGGACCCAGTACTTC	TRBV28	TRBJ2-5	few	NA
CASSGVASGPQHF	TGTGCCAGCAGCGGCGTCGCGTCCGGACCCCAGCATTTT	TRBV6-1	TRBJ1-5	NA	NA
CSAGQGDYEQYF	TGCAGTGCGGGACAGGGGGACTACGAGCAGTACTTC	TRBV20-1	TRBJ2-7	NA	TRBD1
CSVEGSDNEQFF	TGCAGCGTTGAGGGCTCGGACAATGAGCAGTTCTTC	TRBV29-1	TRBJ2-1	many	NA
CATAGGPQETQYF	TGCGCCACCGCAGGAGGACCGCAAGAGACCCAGTACTTC	TRBV5-1	TRBJ2-5	few	NA
CASSLPGGRATGELFF	TGTGCCAGCAGCTTACCCGGCGGGAGGGCCACCGGGGAGCTGTTTTTT	TRBV7-2	TRBJ2-2	NA	TRBD2
CASSPPFGGDTQYF	TGTGCCAGCAGTCCCCCCTTCGGGGGAGATACGCAGTATTTT	TRBV12-3/TRBV12-4	TRBJ2-3	NA	NA
CASEETGGPGANVLTF	TGCGCCAGCGAAGAGACAGGGGGCCCTGGGGCCAACGTCCTGACTTTC	TRBV5-1	TRBJ2-6	NA	TRBD1
CASSFQQGGTNEQFF	TGTGCCAGCAGCTTCCAACAGGGTGGGACCAATGAGCAGTTCTTC	TRBV7-6	TRBJ2-1	NA	NA
CASSHGANTEAFF	TGCGCCAGCAGCCACGGAGCAAACACTGAAGCTTTCTTT	TRBV5-1	TRBJ1-1	few	NA
CASSSGQGIYEQYF	TGTGCCAGCTCATCGGGACAGGGTATATACGAGCAGTACTTC	TRBV18	TRBJ2-7	NA	TRBD1
CASSFREGSYEQYF	TGTGCCAGCAGCTTTCGGGAGGGTTCCTACGAGCAGTACTTC	TRBV5-6	TRBJ2-7	NA	TRBD2
CSARDRRSGHYNEQFF	TGCAGTGCTAGAGATCGTCGTAGCGGACACTACAATGAGCAGTTCTTC	TRBV20-1	TRBJ2-1	NA	NA
CAISSRGSGLGYNEQFF	TGTGCCATCAGTTCCCGGGGAAGCGGGTTGGGGTACAATGAGCAGTTCTTC	TRBV12-3/TRBV12-4	TRBJ2-1	NA	NA
CAWSREVYTQYF	TGTGCCTGGAGCCGAGAGGTGTATACGCAGTATTTT	TRBV30	TRBJ2-3	NA	NA
CAIGKGDRETQYF	TGTGCCATCGGTAAAGGGGATCGAGAGACCCAGTACTTC	TRBV15	TRBJ2-5	NA	NA
CASSLRVPRDTGELFF	TGTGCCAGCAGCCTCCGGGTCCCTCGGGACACCGGGGAGCTGTTTTTT	TRBV5-5	TRBJ2-2	NA	NA
CASSRDRGRAGELFF	TGTGCCAGCAGCCGGGACAGGGGGCGAGCCGGGGAGCTGTTTTTT	TRBV2	TRBJ2-2	few	TRBD1
CASSWRSPAQPSSTDTQYF	TGCGCCAGCAGCTGGCGATCCCCAGCCCAGCCTTCTAGCACAGATACGCAGTATTTT	TRBV5-1	TRBJ2-3	few	NA
CSVLDGPYEQYF	TGCAGTGTTCTGGACGGTCCCTACGAGCAGTACTTC	TRBV20-1	TRBJ2-7	NA	NA
CASSVLSGSTDTQYF	TGTGCCAGCAGCGTCCTTAGCGGTAGCACAGATACGCAGTATTTT	TRBV9	TRBJ2-3	few	NA
CASSLDRGWQETQYF	TGTGCCAGCAGCTTGGACAGAGGGTGGCAAGAGACCCAGTACTTC	TRBV5-6	TRBJ2-5	NA	NA
CASSRNSGNQPQHF	TGTGCCAGCAGCCGTAACAGTGGAAATCAGCCCCAGCATTTT	TRBV7-8	TRBJ1-5	once	NA
CASSRNTGQGFGYTF	TGTGCCAGCAGTAGAAATACGGGACAGGGTTTTGGCTACACCTTC	TRBV6-1	TRBJ1-2	NA	TRBD1
CASSLTTGTGQYF	TGTGCCAGCAGTTTGACTACCGGGACAGGGCAGTACTTC	TRBV12-3/TRBV12-4	TRBJ2-7	NA	TRBD1